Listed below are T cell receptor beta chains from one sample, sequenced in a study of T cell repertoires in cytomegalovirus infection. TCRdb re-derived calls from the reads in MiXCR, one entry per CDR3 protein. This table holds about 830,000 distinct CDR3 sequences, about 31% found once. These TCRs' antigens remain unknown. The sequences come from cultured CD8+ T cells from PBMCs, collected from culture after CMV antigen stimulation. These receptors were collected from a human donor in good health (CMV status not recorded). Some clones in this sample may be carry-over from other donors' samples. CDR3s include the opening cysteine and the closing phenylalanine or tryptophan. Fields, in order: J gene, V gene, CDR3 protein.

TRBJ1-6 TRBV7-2 CASSPDLGSSPLHF
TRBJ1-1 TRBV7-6 CASSLEPGGQGGLNTEAFF
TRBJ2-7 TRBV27 CASSKAGYYEQYF
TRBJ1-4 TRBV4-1 CASSPTGAATNEKLFF
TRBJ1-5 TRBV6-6 CAIRPGRNQPQHF
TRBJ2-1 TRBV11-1 CASSFTSLNSYNEQFF
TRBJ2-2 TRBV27 CASSLSSGANTGELFF
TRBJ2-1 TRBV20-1 CSAPGGAGPYNEQFF
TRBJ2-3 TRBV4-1 CASIDVGRADTQYF
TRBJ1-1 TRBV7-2 CASSLSKGYTEAFF
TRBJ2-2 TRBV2 CASSAQNTGELFF
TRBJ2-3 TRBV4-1 CASSQLLAGGTDTQYF
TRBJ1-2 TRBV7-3 CASSLQPRDTIYHGYTF
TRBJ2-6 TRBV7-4 CASSPRDRGEAGANVLTF
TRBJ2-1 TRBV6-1 CASSEQGAEYNEQFF
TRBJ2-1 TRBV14 CASSPILWDRGRAEQFF
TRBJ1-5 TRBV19 CASIADLETGEKNQPQHF
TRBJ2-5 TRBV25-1 CASNLQGGTQETQYF
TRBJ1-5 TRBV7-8 CASSWRGNQPQHF
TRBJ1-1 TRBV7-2 CASSLGPPGNTEAFF
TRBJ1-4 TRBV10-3 CAIRSDRASEKLFF
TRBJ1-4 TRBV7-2 CASSLNGGAGEKLFF
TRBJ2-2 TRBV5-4 CASSLDGTGRAGLFF
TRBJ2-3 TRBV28 CASRYLAGGYTDTQYF
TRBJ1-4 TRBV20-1 CSAPVEAFGDLF
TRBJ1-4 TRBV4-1 CASSRDRINVKLFF
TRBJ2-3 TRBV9 CASSVDRGPASTDTQYF
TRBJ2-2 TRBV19 CASLRETGELFF
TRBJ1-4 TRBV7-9 CASRGFNEKLFF